What follows is one T cell receptor beta chain and its context. What this receptor recognizes is not known. No much larger clone is present one base from it, and per-base qualities are unavailable. These data belong to a study of shared clonotypes between healthy human individuals (dated by TCRdb to 2020 to 2021). For context, the study as a whole: A couple of women and a few men aged 18 to 49 years were included in the cohort. Each donor's leukapheresis produced roughly between roughly 0.85 and 10 billion PBMCs. To increase sequencing depth and limit assay-specific biases, different laboratories used diverse techniques to prepare libraries and sequence TCR repertoires. To estimate repertoire size and how much clonotypes are shared between individuals, the study performed deep sequencing of blood TCR repertoires from 4 to 6 healthy adults. What the authors observed across the whole study: The genetic and exposure-history diversity represented was limited by the small number of donors. Pairwise subsampling indicated that sequencing depth was expected to affect the degree of clonotype sharing among donors. Only blood was sampled, and tissue TCR repertoires likely differ from those in blood.

From cysteine to phenylalanine, the CDR3 is 12 amino acids long. The entry retains the CDR3 DNA only, 36 bases that are in frame from base 1. As encoded in the germline V gene, CDR1 is MDHEN while CDR2 is SYDVKM. V gives up 5 bases and J gives up 9 bases, and the segment between their germline ends measures 13 bases. Donors were healthy HIV-negative adults with no recently reported acute infections or vaccinations. All donors were Caucasian adults living in Nashville, Tennessee, USA. For unsorted samples, tens of millions of PBMCs were counted, and genomic DNA was extracted using the QIAamp DNA Blood Mini kit. After blood collection by leukapheresis, PBMCs were isolated using Ficoll-Histopaque density gradient centrifugation and then cryopreserved in the vapor phase of liquid nitrogen. TCR CDR3 regions were amplified from genomic DNA by multiplex PCR using the deep immunoSEQ assay. Extracted genomic DNA from each cell subset was spread evenly across all wells of several immunoSEQ 96-well plates, with each plate serving as a replicate. For unsorted PBMC, 250 to 350 ng of genomic DNA, equivalent to around 30,000 T cell genomes, went into each replicate PCR. Unsorted PBMC genomic DNA was sequenced across ten immunoSEQ deep assay plates. Purified libraries were measured with a Qubit 3.0 fluorometer, size-checked on a Bioanalyzer 2100, and measured again with the KAPA Library Quantification kit. A separate single-read 150-cycle Illumina NextSeq 550 flow cell was used to sequence each immunoSEQ 96-well plate. The study's own analysis went as follows. Because the immunoSEQ output included only junctional sequences and no quality scores, the filtering could not be the same as the filtering used for full-length reads. Sequences were annotated with PyIR, a Python wrapper for IgBLAST v1.9, using IMGT germline references to assign V/J genes and CDR3. Reads with weak V/J assignments (E-value above 1e-6), missing CDR3, stop codons, out-of-frame junctions, or ambiguous translated residues were removed. V3J clonotypes were defined by identical inferred V gene, J gene, and CDR3 amino acid sequence. To compute the percentage overlap between repertoires, the number of shared unique clonotypes was divided by the size of the smaller repertoire. Richness of each repertoire was evaluated using RTK rarefaction, the Chao1 estimator, and Recon v2.1 estimates of unobserved clonotypes. The immuneACCESS repertoire file appears here via TCRdb, limited to in-frame rearrangements. These files lack a portion of the clones; in checked studies, under half of the deficit traces to unresolved V genes, and the cause of the others is not known. Clone size and the V and J calls come from that table; the DNA yielded D and trimming. The sample includes a few hundred thousand clones, with roughly four fifths observed a single time. The ten largest clones represent about 11% of the sample.

The clonotype was recovered from a woman aged 40-49 years in good health. Some clones in this sample may be carry-over from other donors' samples. The V and J segments used are TRBV28 and TRBJ2-5; no confident D gene assignment can be made. Sequenced input: PBMCs. DNA sequence: TGTGCCAGCAGTGCCAATCATCTTCCCCAGTACTTC. This encodes CASSANHLPQYF. When the CDR3 is completed using the reference TRBV28 and TRBJ2-5 genes on either side, the full variable domain is DVKVTQSSRYLVKRTGEKVFLECVQDMDHENMFWYRQDPGLGLRLIYFSYDVKMKEKGDIPEGYSVSREKKERFSLILESASTNQTSMYLCASSANHLPQYFGPGTRLLVL.